This T cell receptor (beta chain) emerged from a study of blood T cell repertoires in COVID-19 (dated by TCRdb to about 2020). Regarding the study in general: Collaborator samples came from the United States, Italy and Spain and covered acute and convalescent phases of COVID-19. The material from the prospective study consisted of cDNA or gDNA derived from T cells, B-cell-depleted T cells, or PBMCs. Subjects who had been exposed to COVID-19, were actively infected with it, or had recovered from it provided the deeply sampled blood TCRbeta repertoires that made up the dataset. The repertoires were made available in a free public database intended to serve as a resource for research on the immune response to SARS-CoV-2. The samples were drawn from the first 160 participants of the ongoing ImmuneRACE study and from more than 1,000 subjects provided by 6 global collaborators. Nearly every sample came with metadata listing a de-identified subject ID, COVID-19 status, age in years and sex. Where HLA class I and class II types were available, the types were taken from metadata supplied by the sample provider, not from assay-based typing. Overall study results and their limits: The amount of clinical and demographic metadata varied by source and participant and was provided uncurated.

TCRbeta CDR3 regions were amplified from genomic DNA by means of the immunoSEQ Assay, a bias-controlled multiplex PCR. As for the original processing: Within the assay, amplification of reference gene primers was used to estimate how many nucleated cells each sample contained. Sequence reads were collapsed and filtered to measure the absolute abundance of every unique TCRbeta CDR3 rearrangement. For each sample, productive Simpson clonality was calculated as the square root of Simpson's diversity index over productive rearrangements. The clones in this table, taken by TCRdb from immuneACCESS, are in-frame only. Not every clone is retained; where verified, under half of the shortfall comes from an unresolved V gene, and the cause of the rest is unknown. V, J and clone size reflect that table, while D and trimming were determined from the DNA. Recorded for this sample are around 70,000 clones; around 82% of them occurred a single time. Clones ranked in the top ten supply 5% to 7.5% of the sample.

Comments on this clone: The specificity of this receptor is unknown. Per-nucleotide qualities are absent, and no much larger clonotype sits a single base away.

The collaborating institutions used their own protocols to collect whole blood in K2EDTA tubes. For TCRbeta analysis, collaborator samples were shipped as frozen whole blood, as isolated PBMCs, or as DNA extracted from either sample type. The sample comprised peripheral blood. This receptor was identified in a man aged 55 to 70 with acute or convalescent COVID-19.

For the CDR3, the sequence is CAWSGTTGLSSDEQFF. The nucleotide sequence is TGTGCCTGGAGTGGAACGACAGGGCTCTCGTCGGATGAGCAGTTCTTC. The sequence links TRBV30 to TRBJ2-1; a stretch of 7 junction bases matches TRBD1. V lost 1 base and J lost 8 bases, and the count of bases not matched to a germline gene is 14. Via the germline V gene (reference sequence), CDR1 is GTSNPN and CDR2 SVGIG. The CDR3 holds 16 amino acids from the cysteine to the phenylalanine. CDR3 DNA only is kept here, 48 bases in frame from base 1. The full variable domain, completed from the reference TRBV30 and TRBJ2-1 proteins outside the CDR3, reads SQTIHQWPATLVQPVGSPLSLECTVEGTSNPNLYWYRQAAGRGLQLLFYSVGIGQISSEVPQNLSASRPQDRQFILSSKKLLLSDSGFYLCAWSGTTGLSSDEQFFGPGTRLTVL.